This TCR beta chain was identified during a study of OX40 agonist ivuxolimab in advanced cancers. Any history of autoimmune disease or systemic immunosuppression disqualified patients. Cycle 7 day 1, cycle 4 day 1, and baseline were the timepoints at which blood was sampled. The CDR3 is 16 amino acids. Produced via immunoSEQ multiplex PCR; TCRdb's table is partial and in-frame only. Among roughly 71,000 clones listed, less than 90% were seen once. The TCR was taken from an adult with an advanced solid tumor such as melanoma, head and neck, liver or kidney cancer. This chain connects TRBV21-1 to TRBJ2-2; TRBD1 reflects the table's D call only, with no check against the DNA. TRBV21-1 is annotated as a pseudogene. This material consisted of CD4+ or CD8+ T cells sorted from blood, taken in a trial of the OX40 agonist ivuxolimab. CDR3 protein: CASSDRTGISTGELFF. The CDR3 nucleotides read TGTGCCAGCAGCGACCGGACAGGCATAAGTACCGGGGAGCTGTTTTTT.